Below are 14 T cell receptor beta chains sequenced from a single sample in a study of shared clonotypes between healthy human individuals. TCRdb's copy holds only in-frame clones and misses some; the assay was immunoSEQ multiplex PCR. This sample has about 1,500,000 clones; about 96% occur once, and the top ten carry roughly 1.2%. The source material was naive CD4+ T cells sorted from blood. Subset of the sample: CD45RA+ positively selected. Source of these receptors: a man younger than 45 in good health.

This clone was observed once. The chain combines TRBV7-3 with TRBJ1-2; D might be TRBD1 (6 bases). V was clipped by 7 bases and J by 4 bases, with 19 bases between them. Per germline, CDR1 SGHTA and CDR2 FQGTGA. The CDR3 length is 15 residues. The CDR3 sequence: CASTTIPGAFYGYTF. CDR3 nucleotide sequence: TGTGCCAGCACCACAATCCCGGGGGCATTCTATGGCTACACCTTC.

The gene calls are TRBV5-1 and TRBJ2-7; 11 positions agree with TRBD1. This CDR3 spans 13 amino acids. Germline V gene sequence: CDR1 SGHRS, CDR2 YFSETQ. With V trimmed by 4 bases and J by 6 bases, 3 bases remained unmatched. The CDR3, as DNA: TGCGCCAGCAGCGGACAGGGGGCGTCCGAGCAGTACTTC. This gives the protein CASSGQGASEQYF.

The V call is TRBV28, the J call TRBJ1-5; 10 bases are a match to TRBD1. V lost 3 bases and J lost 4; bases outside the gene matches: 6. There are 16 residues in the CDR3. Germline V gives CDR1 MDHEN, CDR2 SYDVKM. This chain's CDR3 is CASSLWGQGTNQPQHF. In nucleotides, the CDR3 is TGTGCCAGCAGTTTGTGGGGACAGGGGACGAATCAGCCCCAGCATTTT.

The chain carries TRBV28 and TRBJ1-3, with 7 bases that match TRBD1. CDR1 is MDHEN and CDR2 is SYDVKM in the germline V gene. V was pared by 1 base and J by 2 bases, with 8 bases of the junction left unmatched. The CDR3 consists of 17 residues. The CDR3 sequence is CASSLSGPGTAGNTIYF. CDR3 nucleotide sequence: TGTGCCAGCAGTTTATCTGGTCCGGGGACAGCTGGAAACACCATATATTTT.

This rearrangement joins TRBV4-3 to TRBJ2-3, with unresolved D. There are 15 residues in the CDR3. V dropped 0 bases and J dropped 0 bases, with 7 bases sitting between them. Germline-derived CDR1 and CDR2 are LGHNA and YSLEER. In DNA form, the CDR3 reads TGCGCCAGCAGCCAAGACAGTCCCAGCACAGATACGCAGTATTTT. It yields the protein CASSQDSPSTDTQYF.

This rearrangement joins TRBV9 to TRBJ1-2; D remains ambiguous. V lost 2 bases to trimming and J lost 1 base, with 18 bases between them. Germline assignment: CDR1 SGDLS and CDR2 YYNGEE. The CDR3 is 17 amino acids. The CDR3 DNA follows: TGTGCCAGCAGCGTTTTCGGTGGCAGCAGATATAACTATGGCTACACCTTC. This codes for CASSVFGGSRYNYGYTF.

J is TRBJ2-7 and V is TRBV10-3; D is uncertain. CDR3 size: 9 residues. Trimming shortened V by 9 bases and J by 3 bases, and 3 bases separated the two germline ends. Per the germline V gene, CDR1 is ENHRY and CDR2 is SYGVKD. CDR3 amino acids: CAIIYEQYF. The DNA of the CDR3 is TGTGCCATTATCTACGAGCAGTACTTC.

This chain links TRBV5-1 with TRBJ2-7, with TRBD1 matching over 8 bases. The germline gives CDR1 SGHRS, CDR2 YFSETQ. The CDR3 runs 15 residues. V shed 0 bases, J shed 7 bases, and the junction held 9 bases outside the gene matches. The CDR3, as DNA: TGCGCCAGCAGCTTGGTTGGACAGGGTCTCAGAGAGCAGTACTTC. This encodes CASSLVGQGLREQYF.

The genes are TRBV19 and TRBJ2-1; either TRBD1 or TRBD2 may fit D (6 bases each). The CDR3 is 12 amino acids. V was trimmed by 5 bases and J by 10 bases, leaving 12 bases between them. Germline CDR1 is LNHDA and CDR2 is SQIVND (reference sequence). Here the CDR3 DNA reads TGTGCCAGTAGTGTGGGGGCGGGGGAGCAGTTCTTC. It specifies CASSVGAGEQFF.

The rearrangement uses TRBV7-6 and TRBJ2-7, with 11 bases aligning to TRBD2. V gave up 0 bases and J gave up 1 base; unmatched junction bases: 5. CDR3 size: 17 residues. From germline, CDR1 is SGHVS and CDR2 FNYEAQ. DNA of the CDR3: TGTGCCAGCAGCTTAGCGGGGCTAGCGGGAGGTTCCTACGAGCAGTACTTC. The encoded protein is CASSLAGLAGGSYEQYF.

V is TRBV5-6 and J is TRBJ2-2, with D tentatively TRBD1 (5 bases). This CDR3 has 16 residues. Trimming took 6 bases from V and 6 from J, leaving 21 bases between them. Germline V lookup: CDR1 SGHDT, CDR2 YYEEEE. CDR3 nucleotide sequence: TGTGCCAGCACCCCTCGGTACAGGTCAAGCGCCGGGGAGCTGTTTTTT. Amino acids: CASTPRYRSSAGELFF.

The rearrangement links TRBV28 to TRBJ2-7; 8 bases map to TRBD2. The junction had 12 bases not matched to a gene; V was cut back by 1 base and J by 7 bases. The CDR3 covers 16 residues. Germline loops: CDR1 MDHEN, CDR2 SYDVKM. The CDR3 nucleotides are TGTGCCAGCAGTTTATCGGGAGGTAGCGGGATGCGGGAGCAGTACTTC. This encodes CASSLSGGSGMREQYF.

The chain carries TRBV4-1 and TRBJ2-5; 12 nucleotides agree with TRBD2. The CDR3 consists of 15 residues. From germline, CDR1 is MGHRA and CDR2 YSYEKL. V dropped 1 base and J dropped 4; count of bases not matched to a gene: 1. For the CDR3, the DNA is TGCGCCAGCAGCCAAGGACTAGCGGGAGCAGAGACCCAGTACTTC. Protein sequence: CASSQGLAGAETQYF.

Here the CDR3 reads CASTAPGVDTQYF. As DNA, the CDR3 is TGTGCCAGCACCGCCCCAGGGGTAGATACGCAGTATTTT. This chain links TRBV28 with TRBJ2-3, with a possible D match to TRBD1 (6 bases). CDR1 MDHEN and CDR2 SYDVKM come from the germline V gene. V was cut by 7 bases and J by 5 bases, with 13 bases left in between. The CDR3 contains 13 residues.